The entry below describes one T cell receptor beta chain. These data belong to a study of blood T cell repertoires in COVID-19. About the research overall: The origin of the acute and convalescent COVID-19 samples was the United States, Italy and Spain. Sources were T cells, B-cell-depleted T cells, or PBMCs; the material itself was cDNA or gDNA.

As processed by the authors: Using reference gene primer amplification, nucleated cell counts were estimated. Profiled with immunoSEQ multiplex PCR; TCRdb holds only in-frame clones, not every one. V, J and clone size derive from that table, while D and trimming were established from the DNA sequence. Of some 180,000 clones listed, roughly 80% are singletons. CDR1 GTSNPN and CDR2 SVGIG come from the germline V gene (reference sequence). The CDR3 sequence is 11 residues long. V lost 2 bases and J lost 6, with 5 bases in between. This clonotype was sampled from a woman between 40 and 55 years old with COVID-19, enrolled during active disease. The gene calls are TRBV30 and TRBJ1-5; D gene uncertain. Sequenced sample: peripheral blood. The CDR3 DNA is TGTGCCTGGAGTACCGGTCAGCCCCAGCATTTT. It specifies CAWSTGQPQHF.